The next 12 T cell receptor beta chains were all read from a single sample in a study of cytotoxic CD8 clonotypes in ibrutinib-treated CLL. Method: immunoSEQ multiplex PCR; TCRdb's copy keeps in-frame clones and lacks some. The sample lists more than 50,000 clones; 45% to 60% were seen once. This material consisted of PBMCs, taken after 12 months of ibrutinib treatment. The receptors originated from a human donor with chronic lymphocytic leukemia.

This CDR3 reads CASSDRLPTDTQYF. CDR3 nucleotides: TGTGCCAGCAGTGATCGACTACCCACAGATACGCAGTATTTT. The chain is built from TRBV25-1 and TRBJ2-3; D is possibly TRBD2 (5 bases). Germline V lookup: CDR1 MGHDK, CDR2 SYGVNS. The CDR3 is 14 residues long. Deletions cut 3 bases from V and 2 bases from J, with 9 bases between.

This clone came up a few times. The CDR3 here is CASSVQVMNTEAFF. In nucleotides, the CDR3 is TGTGCCAGTAGTGTACAGGTAATGAACACTGAAGCTTTCTTT. The chain recombines TRBV19 with TRBJ1-1; TRBD1 is a possible D gene (5 bases). CDR1 is LNHDA, CDR2 SQIVND, per germline (reference sequence). The CDR3 has 14 residues. V gave up 5 bases and J gave up 0 bases, with 10 bases separating them.

The J gene is TRBJ2-1, the V gene TRBV27, with D possibly being TRBD1 (7 bases). This CDR3 is built from 14 residues. Germline V CDR1 and CDR2: MNHEY, SMNVEV (reference sequence). With 4 bases removed from V and 6 bases from J, the gap between germline ends came to 13 bases. The CDR3 sequence: CASSYYQGGNEQFF. The CDR3 DNA sequence: TGTGCCAGCAGTTATTACCAGGGGGGCAATGAGCAGTTCTTC.

The J gene is TRBJ1-6, the V gene TRBV7-9; D remains unclear. The CDR3 consists of 13 residues. Germline V gene data show CDR1 as SEHNR and CDR2 as FQNEAQ (reference sequence). V gave up 2 bases and J gave up 9 bases, with 8 bases separating them. The CDR3 here is CASSLRDISPLHF. CDR3 nucleotide sequence: TGTGCCAGCAGCTTAAGAGATATTTCACCCCTCCACTTT.

The chain employs TRBV11-2 and TRBJ2-1; TRBD1 aligns across 8 bases. CDR1 and CDR2 from the germline V gene are SGHAT and FQNNGV. The CDR3 spans 15 residues. After removal of 5 bases from V and 5 bases from J, the junction contained 8 bases not matched to a gene. In DNA form, the CDR3 reads TGTGCCAGCAGCCCAAGGACAGGGAATCACAATGAGCAGTTCTTC. Its translation is CASSPRTGNHNEQFF.

The chain couples TRBV11-3 to TRBJ1-2, with D possibly TRBD1 on 5 matching bases. Deletions cut 3 bases from V and 5 bases from J, with 10 bases between. CDR1 is SGHNT and CDR2 is YENEEA in the germline V gene. The CDR3 sequence is 13 residues long. The CDR3 reads CASSFVQGYGYTF. The DNA for the CDR3 is TGTGCCAGCAGCTTTGTCCAGGGATATGGCTACACCTTC.

This clone was counted between two and nine times. The CDR3 loop reads CASNALMGYGYTF. The CDR3 nucleotides read TGTGCCAGCAATGCGCTCATGGGCTATGGCTACACCTTC. The chain uses TRBV6-5 and TRBJ1-2, with unresolved D. The CDR3 sequence is 13 residues long. Trimming removed 7 bases at V and 4 bases at J, with 13 bases between. Germline CDR1 and CDR2: MNHEY and SVGAGI.

V usage is TRBV27 and J usage is TRBJ2-1, with a possible D match to TRBD2 (6 bases). There are 15 residues in the CDR3. With 5 bases removed from V and 11 bases from J, the gap between germline ends came to 22 bases. Germline V lookup: CDR1 MNHEY, CDR2 SMNVEV (reference sequence). CDR3 nucleotide sequence: TGTGCCAGCAGTCCCCAGATTGCGGGGAACTTGAAGCAGTTCTTC. As protein: CASSPQIAGNLKQFF.

The chain employs TRBV29-1 and TRBJ1-1, with 8 bases identical to TRBD1. The CDR3 extends over 14 amino acids. Germline CDR1 is SQVTM and CDR2 is ANQGSEA. Trimming at V came to 8 bases and at J to 4 bases, leaving 12 bases not matched to a gene. CDR3 in amino acids: CSIVGGTGSTEAFF. The CDR3, as DNA: TGCAGCATTGTCGGGGGGACAGGATCCACTGAAGCTTTCTTT. The variable domain in full, completed from reference TRBV29-1 and TRBJ1-1, reads SAVISQKPSRDICQRGTSLTIQCQVDSQVTMMFWYRQQPGQSLTLIATANQGSEATYESGFVIDKFPISRPNLTFSTLTVSNMSPEDSSIYLCSIVGGTGSTEAFFGQGTRLTVV.

J is TRBJ2-3 and V is TRBV5-4; D might be TRBD2 (6 bases). Trimming left V 4 bases short and J 3 bases short, with 12 bases between. From germline, CDR1 is SGHNT and CDR2 YYREEE (reference sequence). CDR3 size: 14 residues. For the CDR3, the DNA is TGTGCCAGCAGCCTGCGGGGACTTACAGATACGCAGTATTTT. As protein: CASSLRGLTDTQYF.

CDR3 bases: TGTGCCAGTAGGCCCCAACTAGGCGGTCTCAATGAGCAGTTCTTC. It yields the protein CASRPQLGGLNEQFF. This rearrangement joins TRBV19 to TRBJ2-1, with D tentatively TRBD2 (5 bases). Trimming shortened V by 6 bases and J by 6 bases, and 18 bases separated the two germline ends. CDR1 and CDR2 from the germline V gene are LNHDA and SQIVND (reference sequence). The CDR3 runs 15 residues.

This chain connects TRBV29-1 to TRBJ2-2; TRBD2 matches 11 bases. V lost 5 bases to trimming and J lost 5 bases; unmatched junction nucleotides: 1. Germline loops: CDR1 SQVTM, CDR2 ANQGSEA. The CDR3 has 13 amino acids. As DNA, the CDR3 is TGCAGCGTTACTAGCGGGGGAACCGGGGAGCTGTTTTTT. It codes for CSVTSGGTGELFF.